This T cell receptor (beta chain) was sequenced for a study of blood T cell repertoires in COVID-19. Study-wide context: The United States, Italy and Spain provided the acute and convalescent COVID-19 samples. T cells, B-cell-depleted T cells, or PBMCs supplied cDNA or gDNA.

Profiling relied on immunoSEQ multiplex PCR, and the TCRdb table lists in-frame clones only, not all of them. The repertoire holds roughly 230,000 clones, with about 85% as singletons. A word on this clone: Other DNA sequences of this sample code for an identical CDR3.

The origin of this receptor is a man aged 35 to 55 with acute or convalescent COVID-19. The sequenced sample was peripheral blood.

The CDR3 DNA reads TGCAGTGCTAGCCCGGGAGAGACCCAGTACTTC. It specifies CSASPGETQYF. The chain recombines TRBV20-1 with TRBJ2-5; no definite D call. The germline gives CDR1 DFQATT, CDR2 SNEGSKA (reference sequence). Trimming took 3 bases from V and 4 from J, leaving 6 bases between them. The CDR3 extends over 11 amino acids.